This T cell receptor beta chain was found in a study of control samples from healthy donors and cancer patients. The protocol was immunoSEQ multiplex PCR, while the TCRdb copy is restricted to in-frame clones and leaves out a portion. This sample has around 100,000 clones, with roughly 92% found just once. Trimming removed 0 bases at V and 1 base at J, with 7 bases between. CDR1 is SGHRS and CDR2 is YFSETQ in the germline V gene. CDR3 length equals 14 residues. The receptor's source is a human donor in good health. The donor label of this sample is uncertain. Sample: blood. The chain links TRBV5-1 to TRBJ1-1; possibly TRBD1 for D (5 bases). CDR3 loop: CASSLETGNTEAFF. As DNA, the CDR3 is TGCGCCAGCAGCTTGGAAACAGGGAACACTGAAGCTTTCTTT. Combining the CDR3 with reference TRBV5-1 and TRBJ1-1 gives the whole variable domain KAGVTQTPRYLIKTRGQQVTLSCSPISGHRSVSWYQQTPGQGLQFLFEYFSETQRNKGNFPGRFSGRQFSNSRSEMNVSTLELGDSALYLCASSLETGNTEAFFGQGTRLTVV.